This T cell receptor (beta chain) was retrieved from a study of T cell changes during pregnancy in multiple sclerosis. TCRdb keeps only in-frame clones here, not all; method: immunoSEQ multiplex PCR. Seen here are around 31,000 clones, 70% to 90% observed once, and the top ten hold approximately 0.69%. CDR1 and CDR2 (germline): SGHAT, FQNNGV. The CDR3 contains 15 residues. V was shortened by 0 bases and J by 3 bases, with 9 bases between the two germline ends. This TCR came from a female donor in good health, enrolled as a control in a pregnancy study. The V and J genes are TRBV11-2 and TRBJ1-5; D ambiguous. Sequenced material: CD4+ T cells from peripheral blood mononuclear cells, taken in the first trimester of pregnancy. Written as DNA, the CDR3 is TGTGCCAGCAGCTTAGATCTGAGGGACAATCAGCCCCAGCATTTT. Encoded protein: CASSLDLRDNQPQHF.